This TCR beta chain was recorded in a study of vaccination and CD4 T cells after COVID-19. Whole-study context: Stimulation of cells relied on overlapping spike peptides derived from SARS-CoV-2, HCoV-NL63, HCoV-OC43 and HCoV-229E.

About this clonotype: Its antigen is currently unknown.

Cultured CD4+ T cell DNA underwent sequencing with the Oncomine TCR Beta short-read assay. In TCRdb, the PCR reads were re-called with MiXCR into one record per CDR3 protein. Of roughly 16,000 distinct CDR3 sequences listed, 73% are singletons. Treatment specified: roughly 10-day PBMC culture with coronavirus spike peptide pools or control peptides (ViraFEST assay). ViraFEST enlarged antigen-specific T cell populations with peptide pools and afterwards sequenced TCRs. The CDR3 is made up of 15 amino acids. Trimming took 3 bases from V and 6 from J; bases not matched to a gene: 9. The germline gives CDR1 DFQATT, CDR2 SNEGSKA (reference sequence).

Input material: CD4+ T cells from blood, cultured in vitro. J is TRBJ1-5 and V is TRBV20-1, with TRBD1 identical over 9 bases. The source of this sequence is a human donor who had recovered from COVID-19. This CDR3 is CSARARTGGTQPQHF. The DNA for the CDR3 is TGCAGTGCTAGGGCTCGAACAGGGGGCACTCAGCCCCAGCATTTT.